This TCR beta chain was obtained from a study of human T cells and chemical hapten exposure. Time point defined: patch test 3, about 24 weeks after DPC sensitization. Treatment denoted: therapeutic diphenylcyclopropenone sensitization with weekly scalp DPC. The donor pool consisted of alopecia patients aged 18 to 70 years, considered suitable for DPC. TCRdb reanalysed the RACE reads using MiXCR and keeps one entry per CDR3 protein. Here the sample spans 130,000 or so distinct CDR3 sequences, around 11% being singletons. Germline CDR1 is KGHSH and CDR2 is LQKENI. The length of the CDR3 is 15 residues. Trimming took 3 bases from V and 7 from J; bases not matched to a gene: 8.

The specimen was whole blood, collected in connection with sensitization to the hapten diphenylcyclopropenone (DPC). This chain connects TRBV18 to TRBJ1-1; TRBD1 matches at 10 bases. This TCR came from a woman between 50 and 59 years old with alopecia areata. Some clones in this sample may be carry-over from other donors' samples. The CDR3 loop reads CASSPRTGGLGEAFF. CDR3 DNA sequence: TGTGCCAGCTCACCCCGGACAGGGGGTTTGGGTGAAGCTTTCTTT. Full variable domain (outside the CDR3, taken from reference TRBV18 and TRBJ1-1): NAGVMQNPRHLVRRRGQEARLRCSPMKGHSHVYWYRQLPEEGLKFMVYLQKENIIDESGMPKERFSAEFPKEGPSILRIQQVVRGDSAAYFCASSPRTGGLGEAFFGQGTRLTVV.